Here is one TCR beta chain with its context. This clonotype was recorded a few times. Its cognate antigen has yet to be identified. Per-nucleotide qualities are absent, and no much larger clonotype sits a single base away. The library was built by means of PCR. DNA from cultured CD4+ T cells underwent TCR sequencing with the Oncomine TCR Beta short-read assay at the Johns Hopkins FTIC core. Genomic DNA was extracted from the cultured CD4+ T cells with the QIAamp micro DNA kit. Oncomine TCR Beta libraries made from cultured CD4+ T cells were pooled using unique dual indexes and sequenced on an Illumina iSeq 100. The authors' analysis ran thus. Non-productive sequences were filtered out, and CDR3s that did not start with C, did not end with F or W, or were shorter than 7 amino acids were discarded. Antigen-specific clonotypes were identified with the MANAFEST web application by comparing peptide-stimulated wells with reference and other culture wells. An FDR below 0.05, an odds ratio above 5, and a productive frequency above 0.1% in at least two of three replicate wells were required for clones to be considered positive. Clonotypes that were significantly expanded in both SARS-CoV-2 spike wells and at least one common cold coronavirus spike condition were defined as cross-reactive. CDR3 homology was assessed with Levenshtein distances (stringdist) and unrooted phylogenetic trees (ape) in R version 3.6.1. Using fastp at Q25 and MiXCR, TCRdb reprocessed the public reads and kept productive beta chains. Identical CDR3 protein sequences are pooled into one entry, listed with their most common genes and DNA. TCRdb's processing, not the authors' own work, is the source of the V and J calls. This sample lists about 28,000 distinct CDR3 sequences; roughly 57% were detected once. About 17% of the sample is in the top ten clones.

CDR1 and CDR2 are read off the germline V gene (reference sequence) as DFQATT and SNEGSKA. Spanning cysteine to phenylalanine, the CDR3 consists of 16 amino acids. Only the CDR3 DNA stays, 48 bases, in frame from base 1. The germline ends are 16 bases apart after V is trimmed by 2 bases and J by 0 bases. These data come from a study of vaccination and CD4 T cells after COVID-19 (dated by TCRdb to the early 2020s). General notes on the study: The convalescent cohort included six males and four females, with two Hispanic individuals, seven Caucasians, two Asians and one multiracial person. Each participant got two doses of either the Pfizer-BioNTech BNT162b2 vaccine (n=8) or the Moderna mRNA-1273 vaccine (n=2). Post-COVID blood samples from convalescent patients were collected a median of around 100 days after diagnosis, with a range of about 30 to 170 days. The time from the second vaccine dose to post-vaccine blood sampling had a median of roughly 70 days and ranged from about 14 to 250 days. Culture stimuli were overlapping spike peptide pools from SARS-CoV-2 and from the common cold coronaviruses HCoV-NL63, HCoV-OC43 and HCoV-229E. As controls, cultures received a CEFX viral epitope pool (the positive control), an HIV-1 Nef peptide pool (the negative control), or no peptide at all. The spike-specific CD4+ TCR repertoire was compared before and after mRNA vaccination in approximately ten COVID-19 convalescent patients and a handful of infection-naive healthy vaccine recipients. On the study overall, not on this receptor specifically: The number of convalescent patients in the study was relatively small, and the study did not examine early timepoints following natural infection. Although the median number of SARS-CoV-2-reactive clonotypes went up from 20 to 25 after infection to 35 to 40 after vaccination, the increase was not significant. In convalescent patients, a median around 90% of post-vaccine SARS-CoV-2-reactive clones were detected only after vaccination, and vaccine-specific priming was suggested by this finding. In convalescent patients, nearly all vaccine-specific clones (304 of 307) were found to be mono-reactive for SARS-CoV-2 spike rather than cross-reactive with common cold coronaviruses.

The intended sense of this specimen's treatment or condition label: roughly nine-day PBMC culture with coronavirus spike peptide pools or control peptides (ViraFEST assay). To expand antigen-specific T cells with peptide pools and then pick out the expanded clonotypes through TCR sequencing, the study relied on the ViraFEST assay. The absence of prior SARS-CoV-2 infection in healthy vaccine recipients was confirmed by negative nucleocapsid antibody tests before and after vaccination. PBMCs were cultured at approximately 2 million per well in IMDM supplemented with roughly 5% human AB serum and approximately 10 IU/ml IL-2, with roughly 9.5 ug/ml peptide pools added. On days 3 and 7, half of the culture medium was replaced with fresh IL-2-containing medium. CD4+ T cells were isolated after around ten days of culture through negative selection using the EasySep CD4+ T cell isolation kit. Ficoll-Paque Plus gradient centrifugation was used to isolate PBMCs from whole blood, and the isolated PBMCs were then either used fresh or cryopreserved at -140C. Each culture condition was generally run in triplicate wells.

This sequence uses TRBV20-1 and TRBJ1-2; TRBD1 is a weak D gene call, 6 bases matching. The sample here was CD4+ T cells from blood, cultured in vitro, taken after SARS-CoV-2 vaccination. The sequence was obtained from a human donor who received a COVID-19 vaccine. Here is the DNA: TGCAGTGCTAGACACCCGACAGGCATAGCTAACTATGGCTACACCTTC. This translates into CSARHPTGIANYGYTF.